Listed below are T cell receptor beta chains from one sample, sequenced in a study of OX40 agonist ivuxolimab in advanced cancers. Profiling relied on immunoSEQ multiplex PCR, and the TCRdb table lists in-frame clones only, not all of them. The table shows fewer than 80,000 clones, with 70% to 90% occurring only once. Material: CD4+ or CD8+ T cells sorted from blood, obtained in a trial of the OX40 agonist ivuxolimab. All receptors come from an adult with an advanced solid tumor such as melanoma, head and neck, liver or kidney cancer. The CDR3 runs from the conserved cysteine through the conserved F or W. The order of the fields is V gene, D gene, J gene, clone size, CDR3 protein, CDR3 DNA. A D gene is named only where the DNA matches it firmly. Not all rows give a size; the values are once, few, many and, for expanded clones, a class.

>TRBV5-1|-|TRBJ1-3|few
CASSLGEDTIYF
TGCGCCAGCAGCTTGGGTGAGGACACCATATATTTT
>TRBV30|-|TRBJ1-1|-
CAWSVGDGGTEAFF
TGTGCCTGGAGTGTGGGGGACGGCGGAACTGAAGCTTTCTTT
>TRBV2|TRBD2|TRBJ2-1|few
CASSEHSGGYNEQFF
TGTGCCAGCAGTGAACATAGCGGGGGATACAATGAGCAGTTCTTC
>TRBV7-9|-|TRBJ1-3|few
CASSLNRSSGNTIYF
TGTGCCAGCAGCTTAAACAGAAGCTCTGGAAACACCATATATTTT
>TRBV19|-|TRBJ1-2|-
CASSIGRVGYTF
TGTGCCAGTAGTATAGGTAGGGTTGGCTACACCTTC
>TRBV5-1|TRBD2|TRBJ2-7|-
CASSLDGTSGGYEQYF
TGCGCCAGCAGCTTGGATGGGACTAGCGGGGGGTACGAGCAGTACTTC
>TRBV27|TRBD2|TRBJ2-5|-
CASSLFPRTSGQETQYF
TGTGCCAGCAGTCTCTTTCCCCGGACTAGCGGCCAAGAGACCCAGTACTTC
>TRBV15|TRBD1|TRBJ2-7|-
CATSRGDRGYEQYF
TGTGCCACCAGCAGAGGGGACAGGGGCTACGAGCAGTACTTC
>TRBV5-1|TRBD1|TRBJ2-7|-
CASSLEGQVYEQYF
TGCGCCAGCAGCTTAGAGGGACAGGTCTACGAGCAGTACTTC
>TRBV18|-|TRBJ2-3|-
CASSPLWALSTDTQYF
TGTGCCAGCTCACCCCTATGGGCCCTTAGCACAGATACGCAGTATTTT
>TRBV5-8|TRBD1|TRBJ1-5|-
CASSTPGTGRSENQPQHF
TGTGCCAGCAGCACCCCCGGGACAGGCCGATCCGAAAATCAGCCCCAGCATTTT